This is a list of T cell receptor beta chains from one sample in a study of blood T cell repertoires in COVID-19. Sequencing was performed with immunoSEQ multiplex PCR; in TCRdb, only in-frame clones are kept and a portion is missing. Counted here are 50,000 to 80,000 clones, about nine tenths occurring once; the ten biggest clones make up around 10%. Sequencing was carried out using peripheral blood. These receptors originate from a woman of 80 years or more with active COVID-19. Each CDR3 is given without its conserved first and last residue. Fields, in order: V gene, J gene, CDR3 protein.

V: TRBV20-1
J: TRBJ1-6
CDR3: SASSGLNSPLH

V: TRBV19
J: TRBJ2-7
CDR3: ASSGDRFSYEQY

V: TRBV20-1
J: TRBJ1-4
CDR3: SASGGQGINEKLF

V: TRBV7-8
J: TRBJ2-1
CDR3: ASSRLSQGDSEQF

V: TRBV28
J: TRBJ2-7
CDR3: ASSPLQSGDEQY

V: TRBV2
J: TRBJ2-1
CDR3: ASSEGRNSYNEQF

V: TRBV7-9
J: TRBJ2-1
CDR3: ASSLALTGNEQF

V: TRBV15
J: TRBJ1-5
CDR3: ATSRGTVNQPQH

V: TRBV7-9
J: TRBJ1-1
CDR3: ASSFGAQNTEAF

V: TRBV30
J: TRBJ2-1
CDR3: AWSVPRDGANEQF

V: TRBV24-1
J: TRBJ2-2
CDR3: ATSDPGQGHTGELF

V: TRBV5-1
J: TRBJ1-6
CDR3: ASSTGQDSPLH

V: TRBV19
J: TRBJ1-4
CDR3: ASSILSSFGGQFGYEKLF

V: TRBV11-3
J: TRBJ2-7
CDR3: ASSLAGAGYEQY

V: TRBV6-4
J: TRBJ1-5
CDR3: ASIPRDSNQPQH

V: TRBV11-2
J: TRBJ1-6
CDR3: ASSFTGAGGNSPLH

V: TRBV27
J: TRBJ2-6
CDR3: ASSRDRDSGANVLT

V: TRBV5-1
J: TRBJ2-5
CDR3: ASSLATGGRGGTQY

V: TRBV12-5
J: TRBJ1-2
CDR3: ASGPQSLLTYGYT

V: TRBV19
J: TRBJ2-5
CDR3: ASSPRIQVQETQY

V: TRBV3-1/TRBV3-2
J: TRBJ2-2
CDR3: ASSQVGGTGELF

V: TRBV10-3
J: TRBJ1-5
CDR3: ATGAQGNQPQH

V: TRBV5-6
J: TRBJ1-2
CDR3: ASSYPDWNYGYT

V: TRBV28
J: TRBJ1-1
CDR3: ASSTGNTEAF

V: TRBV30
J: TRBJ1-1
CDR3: AWSAGKYTEAF

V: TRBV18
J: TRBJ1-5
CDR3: ASSPSARISNQPQH

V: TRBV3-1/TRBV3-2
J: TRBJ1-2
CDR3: ASSPRTDLSNYGYT

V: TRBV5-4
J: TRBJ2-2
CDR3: ASSYKRGNANTGELF

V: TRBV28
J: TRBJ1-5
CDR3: ASNSQPQH

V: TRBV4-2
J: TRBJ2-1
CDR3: ASSPQGLDTYNEQF

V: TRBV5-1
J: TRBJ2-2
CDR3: ASSLSGPVTGELF

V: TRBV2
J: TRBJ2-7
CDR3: ASAGTRITPSEQY

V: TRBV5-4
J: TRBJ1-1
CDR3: ASSFGRGVEAF

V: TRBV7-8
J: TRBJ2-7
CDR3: ASSLGDYSYEQY

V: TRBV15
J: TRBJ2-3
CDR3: ATSRDITDTQY

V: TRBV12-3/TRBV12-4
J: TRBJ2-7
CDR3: ASSQLAGGEQY

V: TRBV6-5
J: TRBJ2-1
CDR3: ASSQTSGPYNEQF

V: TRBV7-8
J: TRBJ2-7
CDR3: ASSRRTSVYEQY

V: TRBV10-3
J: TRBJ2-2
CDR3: ALSPSGGGTGELF

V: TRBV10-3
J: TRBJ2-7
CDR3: AITPGQDSYEQY

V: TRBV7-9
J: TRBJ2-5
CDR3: ASSLSRGKGRQETQY

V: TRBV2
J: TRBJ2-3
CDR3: ASTETIGETQY

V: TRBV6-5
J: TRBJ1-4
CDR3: ASNLDTINEKLF

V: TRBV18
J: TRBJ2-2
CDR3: ASSPLAGSTGELF

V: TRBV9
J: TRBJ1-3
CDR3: ASSVGQGGNTIY

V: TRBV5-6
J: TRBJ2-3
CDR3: ASSKYSGQGTDTQY

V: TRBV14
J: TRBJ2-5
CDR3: ASSQLSGRLETQY